The 11 T cell receptor beta chains presented below share a single source sample, sequenced in a study of blood T cell repertoires in COVID-19 (dated by TCRdb to about 2020). Receptor amplification or capture employed the immunoSEQ multiplex PCR assay. In TCRdb, the immuneACCESS table is reduced to in-frame sequences with V and J assigned. These tables do not hold every clone; where another copy was compared, an unresolved V gene accounts for under half, and the others remain unexplained. The table for this sample lists over 65,000 clones; 65% to 90% of them were counted only once. The ten most abundant clones make up approximately 16% of the sample. The specimen sequenced was peripheral blood. These receptors originate from a man older than 75 with active COVID-19.

The chain employs TRBV9 and TRBJ1-4, with D uncertain. Germline V lookup: CDR1 SGDLS, CDR2 YYNGEE. The V end was cut by 4 bases, the J end by 2 bases, with 12 bases between. CDR3 size: 15 residues. The CDR3: CASSSLSGTNEKLFF. The CDR3 DNA is TGTGCCAGCAGCTCCTTGTCGGGGACTAATGAAAAACTGTTTTTT.

This chain uses TRBV7-9 with TRBJ1-1; 9 bases line up with TRBD1. This CDR3 region has 14 residues. The V gene end was trimmed by 7 bases and the J gene end by 3 bases; junction bases not matched to a gene: 6. CDR1 and CDR2 from the germline V gene are SEHNR and FQNEAQ (reference sequence). Here the CDR3 reads CASTPRTGDTEAFF. CDR3 nucleotide sequence: TGTGCCAGCACCCCGAGGACAGGGGACACTGAAGCTTTCTTT.

The gene calls are TRBV6-1 and TRBJ1-5, with D hard to call. V was trimmed by 2 bases and J by 0 bases, leaving 11 bases between them. The CDR3 extends over 16 amino acids. CDR1 is MNHNS and CDR2 is SASEGT in the germline V gene. The CDR3 sequence is CASSEQGRYSNQPQHF. In nucleotides, the CDR3 is TGTGCCAGCAGTGAACAAGGCAGGTATAGCAATCAGCCCCAGCATTTT.

The chain links TRBV27 to TRBJ1-6; 8 bases fit TRBD1. This CDR3 has 14 residues. The germline V gene has CDR1 MNHEY and CDR2 SMNVEV (reference sequence). The ends lost 6 bases at V and 6 bases at J; junction bases unmatched: 4. The CDR3 DNA reads TGTGCCAGCAGCAGGGGGCTTGGTAATTCACCCCTCCACTTT. Its protein product is CASSRGLGNSPLHF.

The rearrangement joins TRBV7-9 to TRBJ2-3, with a weak D call TRBD1 (5 bases). The CDR3 spans 15 residues. V lost 6 bases and J lost 5, with 18 bases in between. The germline CDR1 and CDR2 sequences are SEHNR and FQNEAQ (reference sequence). The CDR3 DNA follows: TGTGCCAGCAGGCGTGGGGCCCGCCCCCGAGATACGCAGTATTTT. This sequence encodes CASRRGARPRDTQYF.

This chain joins TRBV4-2 and TRBJ2-2, with a weak D call TRBD1 (6 bases). Looked up from germline, CDR1 is LGHNA and CDR2 is YNFKEQ. Trimming left V 3 bases short and J 7 bases short, with 9 bases between. The CDR3 has 13 residues. CDR3 residues: CASSQVTGGELFF. The CDR3 region has the DNA TGTGCCAGCAGCCAGGTGACAGGCGGGGAGCTGTTTTTT.

V is TRBV20-1 and J is TRBJ1-6; 7 nucleotides line up with TRBD1. This CDR3 has 16 residues. Germline V CDR1 and CDR2: DFQATT, SNEGSKA (reference sequence). The trim removed 3 bases at V and 5 bases at J, leaving 10 bases unmatched. Written as DNA, the CDR3 is TGCAGTGCTAGTAGCGTAGGGACAGCCGATAATTCACCCCTCCACTTT. Amino acids: CSASSVGTADNSPLHF.

This chain joins TRBV27 and TRBJ1-2; 11 nucleotides line up with TRBD1. Germline loops: CDR1 MNHEY, CDR2 SMNVEV (reference sequence). The CDR3 is made up of 16 amino acids. V dropped 6 bases and J dropped 7; count of bases not matched to a gene: 13. The CDR3 region is CASRLSSGTGGSGYTF. CDR3 in DNA: TGTGCCAGCAGACTATCTTCCGGGACAGGGGGTTCTGGCTACACCTTC.

V gene TRBV28 combines with J gene TRBJ1-1, with 7 bases aligning to TRBD1. The germline V gene encodes CDR1 MDHEN and CDR2 SYDVKM. This CDR3 spans 15 amino acids. V was pared by 7 bases and J by 1 base, with 9 bases of the junction left unmatched. The CDR3 loop is CASTIYRGQNTEAFF. Written as DNA, the CDR3 is TGTGCCAGCACAATATACAGGGGCCAGAACACTGAAGCTTTCTTT. The full variable domain, its missing parts supplied by reference TRBV28 and TRBJ1-1, is DVKVTQSSRYLVKRTGEKVFLECVQDMDHENMFWYRQDPGLGLRLIYFSYDVKMKEKGDIPEGYSVSREKKERFSLILESASTNQTSMYLCASTIYRGQNTEAFFGQGTRLTVV.

The count of this clone is one. This chain connects TRBV6-5 to TRBJ2-1; 8 bases map to TRBD1. The V gene end was trimmed by 5 bases and the J gene end by 6 bases; junction bases not matched to a gene: 6. CDR3 size: 14 residues. The germline V gene has CDR1 MNHEY and CDR2 SVGAGI. CDR3 in amino acids: CASSRTGFRNEQFF. The CDR3 nucleotides are TGTGCCAGCAGTAGGACAGGGTTTCGCAATGAGCAGTTCTTC.

The rearrangement uses TRBV6-6 and TRBJ1-2, with 8 bases matching TRBD1. The CDR3 is made up of 15 amino acids. Germline CDR1 and CDR2: MNHNY and SVGAGI (reference sequence). V gave up 0 bases and J gave up 4 bases; unmatched junction bases: 4. The CDR3 is CASSYSTGAGYGYTF. In DNA, the CDR3 is TGTGCCAGCAGTTACTCGACAGGGGCTGGCTATGGCTACACCTTC.